These T cell receptor beta chains were read from a single sample in a study of Graves' ophthalmopathy and Graves' hyperthyroidism. TCRdb processed the multiplex PCR reads anew with MiXCR; each CDR3 protein has one entry. The data contain more than 1,000,000 distinct CDR3 sequences, roughly 35% of them singletons. The sequenced sample consisted of peripheral blood or thyroid tissue (not recorded which). Every receptor here comes from an adult man with Graves' hyperthyroidism. Both conserved end residues are part of each CDR3.

V,J,length,CDR3
TRBV19,TRBJ1-5,14,CASSMADGNQPQHF
TRBV4-1,TRBJ2-5,14,CASSQEGFNQPQYF
TRBV19,TRBJ1-2,14,CASSIHGGNYGYTF
TRBV7-2,TRBJ2-6,15,CASSLTASGANVLTF
TRBV2,TRBJ2-7,13,CASSGTGGIEQYF
TRBV7-8,TRBJ2-3,16,CASSPTGTHGTDTQYF
TRBV7-2,TRBJ1-4,14,CASGATGEGEKLFF
TRBV2,TRBJ1-5,15,CASSGDREGGQPQHF
TRBV10-3,TRBJ1-3,17,CAISESGRLYSGNTIYF
TRBV7-2,TRBJ2-5,16,CASSPKPDRIAETQYF
TRBV10-3,TRBJ2-7,15,CAVKQASGPSYEQYF
TRBV7-3,TRBJ1-5,13,CASLRTEDEPQHF
TRBV5-6,TRBJ2-5,15,CASSPGTGLFETQYF
TRBV9,TRBJ2-5,15,CASSVGGTERETQYF
TRBV29-1,TRBJ2-7,12,CSVGQATSQQYF
TRBV10-3,TRBJ2-6,14,CATYQGSGANVLTF
TRBV20-1,TRBJ1-6,14,CSARAGTSGGPLHF
TRBV7-2,TRBJ1-3,13,CASSLDAGNTIYF
TRBV28,TRBJ2-5,13,CASRTHPQETQYF
TRBV7-2,TRBJ2-6,20,CASSLSIPTGYLTGANVLTF
TRBV5-1,TRBJ1-1,15,CASSLEQGASTEAFF
TRBV5-4,TRBJ2-5,18,CASSQEFSGGPYQETQYF
TRBV9,TRBJ1-5,14,CASSYLDSNQPQHF
TRBV19,TRBJ1-6,14,CASSISGTGSPLHF
TRBV9,TRBJ1-1,13,CASSRADGRPAFF
TRBV20-1,TRBJ1-5,14,CSARDWEGRGPQHF
TRBV20-1,TRBJ2-7,14,CSAGVRDRLYEQYF
TRBV19,-,13,CASSNTAGVTQYF
TRBV10-3,TRBJ2-2,14,CAISDGTDTGELFF
TRBV4-3,TRBJ2-5,14,CASSQGRGTGTQYF
TRBV5-4,TRBJ1-2,16,CASSTSAWNTNYGYTF
TRBV10-3,TRBJ1-2,15,CATGDVGQGSYGYTF
TRBV7-9,TRBJ2-2,17,CASSSTYAGGVTGELFF
TRBV20-1,TRBJ2-2,19,CSAGREVYSGRASTGELFF
TRBV7-9,TRBJ2-7,14,CASSWGPSSYEQYF
TRBV5-1,TRBJ2-6,17,CASNPLVGYSGANVLTF
TRBV19,TRBJ2-3,14,CASSRQPDGDTQYF
TRBV25-1,TRBJ1-2,11,CASRDAGGYTF
TRBV6-1,TRBJ1-1,13,CASSQYVNTEAFF
TRBV29-1,TRBJ2-5,12,CSVDGSQETQYF
TRBV2,TRBJ2-5,17,CASSGGLAGGPADTQYF
TRBV5-1,TRBJ1-1,14,CASSPPRAGTEAFF
TRBV19,TRBJ1-5,15,CASSMGQVFNQPQHF
TRBV29-1,TRBJ2-7,14,CSDRRAGGNHEQYF
TRBV5-8,TRBJ1-1,12,CASSLRSSGAFF
TRBV29-1,TRBJ1-2,12,CSALGQGGGYTF
TRBV7-8,TRBJ2-1,13,CASSFALVNEQFF
TRBV20-1,TRBJ2-2,14,CSAFTSGNTGELFF
TRBV4-3,TRBJ1-3,16,CASSQAGGGVGNTIYF
TRBV12-3/TRBV12-4,TRBJ1-2,13,CASSYSGTSLYTF
TRBV7-8,TRBJ2-7,19,CASNLYVGTGALSSYEQYF
TRBV20-1,TRBJ1-5,12,CSAPTGGQPQHF
TRBV29-1,TRBJ1-2,13,CSVTRDRTLGYTF
TRBV7-2,TRBJ1-2,14,CASSLDRRSYGYTF
TRBV5-6,TRBJ1-2,14,CASSGTGQGFGYTF
TRBV7-2,TRBJ2-5,15,CASSLRAWNGETQYF
TRBV19,TRBJ2-7,15,CASSSPSRGPKEQYF
TRBV7-2,TRBJ1-1,15,CASSLVRNVDTEAFF
TRBV29-1,TRBJ2-7,10,CSVERDEQYF